This record covers a single TCR beta chain. Source study methods: Researchers report that nucleated cell counts were estimated from reference gene primer amplification. Profiling relied on immunoSEQ multiplex PCR, and the TCRdb table lists in-frame clones only, not all of them. For V, J and clone size, that table is used; D and trimming come from the DNA. The repertoire holds around 200,000 clones, about 84% seen once, with roughly 7.1% in the top ten. This sample was taken from a study of blood T cell repertoires in COVID-19. Study at large: Researchers got acute and convalescent COVID-19 samples from the United States, Italy and Spain. In each case, the material was cDNA or gDNA derived from T cells, B-cell-depleted T cells, or PBMCs.

The germline V gene has CDR1 LGHNA and CDR2 YNFKEQ. The CDR3 spans 20 residues. The V gene lost 4 bases and the J gene lost 1 base, with 26 bases spanning the gap. The clonotype was recovered from a human donor in a cohort sampled during active COVID-19. The rearrangement links TRBV4-2 to TRBJ2-4, with D possibly matching TRBD2 (7 bases). The sample taken for sequencing was peripheral blood. Here the CDR3 reads CASSPWAAGAPDRAKNIQYF. CDR3 in DNA: TGTGCCAGCAGCCCCTGGGCGGCGGGGGCCCCTGATAGGGCCAAAAACATTCAGTACTTC.